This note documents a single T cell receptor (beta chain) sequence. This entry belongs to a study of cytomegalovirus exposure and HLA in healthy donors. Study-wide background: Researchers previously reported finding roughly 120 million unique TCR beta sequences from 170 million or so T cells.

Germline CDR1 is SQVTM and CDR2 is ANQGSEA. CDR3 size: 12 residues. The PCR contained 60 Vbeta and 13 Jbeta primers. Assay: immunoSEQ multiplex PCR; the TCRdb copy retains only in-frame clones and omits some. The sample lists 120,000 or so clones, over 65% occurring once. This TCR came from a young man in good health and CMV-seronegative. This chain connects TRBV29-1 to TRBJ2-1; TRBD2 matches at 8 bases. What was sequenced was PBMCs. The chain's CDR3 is CPRLAGYNEQFF. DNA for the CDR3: TGCCCGAGGTTAGCGGGGTACAATGAGCAGTTCTTC.